The clone carrying this T cell receptor (beta chain) has just a few counts. Its antigen is not known. TCRdb redid the calling of the reads with MiXCR, one entry per CDR3 protein. The table lists hundreds of thousands of distinct CDR3 sequences, roughly 30% of them singletons, with around a sixth in the top ten. The data originate from a study of T cell repertoires in cytomegalovirus infection. Study context: Through public TCR beta signatures, both CMV infection and matching HLA type were indicated.

The CDR3 extends over 17 amino acids. Germline loops: CDR1 SGHDT, CDR2 YYEEEE. J gave up 2 bases and V 4 bases, and 12 bases lay outside the gene matches. The clonotype was recovered from a human donor in good health (CMV status not recorded). Some clones in this sample may be carry-over from other donors' samples. This chain uses TRBV5-6 with TRBJ1-1; the match to TRBD1 covers 9 bases. The sample here was cultured PBMCs, taken from culture after CMV antigen stimulation. CDR3 sequence: CASSPFTGGNDNTEAFF. The CDR3 DNA sequence: TGTGCCAGCAGCCCATTTACAGGGGGCAACGATAACACTGAAGCTTTCTTT.